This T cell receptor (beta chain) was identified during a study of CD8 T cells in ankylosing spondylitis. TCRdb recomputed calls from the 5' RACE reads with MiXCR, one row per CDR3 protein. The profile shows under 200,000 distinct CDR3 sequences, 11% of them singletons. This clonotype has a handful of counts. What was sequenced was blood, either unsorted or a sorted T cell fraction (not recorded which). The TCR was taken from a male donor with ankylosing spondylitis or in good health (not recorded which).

CDR3 bases: TGTGCCTGGAGTGGGGGGTGGGGGAACACTGAAGCTTTCTTT. This encodes CAWSGGWGNTEAFF. The chain employs TRBV30 and TRBJ1-1, with D possibly TRBD1 on 5 matching bases. The CDR3 spans 14 residues. CDR1 and CDR2 from the germline V gene are GTSNPN and SVGIG (reference sequence). V shed 1 base and J shed 1 base, with 10 bases lying between them.